The next 8 T cell receptor beta chains were all read from a single sample in a study of T cell changes during pregnancy in multiple sclerosis. Measured with immunoSEQ multiplex PCR; TCRdb has only the in-frame clones, and not every one. The sample consists of roughly 51,000 clones, 90% to 95% of them appearing once. Sequences were derived from CD8+ T cells from peripheral blood mononuclear cells, sampled before pregnancy. The receptors were gathered from a female donor with multiple sclerosis, enrolled in a pregnancy study.

As for this clone: At the DNA level, this CDR3 is encoded by other sequences in the same sample as well. This chain joins TRBV28 and TRBJ2-1; D might be TRBD1 (5 bases). The CDR3 runs 12 residues. Trimming took off 2 bases at V and 6 bases at J, with 5 bases between the two ends. Germline assignment: CDR1 MDHEN and CDR2 SYDVKM. CDR3 region: CASSLRGNEQFF. CDR3 nucleotides: TGTGCCAGCAGTTTAAGGGGCAATGAGCAGTTCTTC.

The rearrangement joins TRBV5-1 to TRBJ1-3, with D unclear. Germline CDR1 SGHRS, CDR2 YFSETQ. The CDR3 loop spans 13 amino acids. V lost 0 bases and J lost 11, with 12 bases in between. DNA of the CDR3: TGCGCCAGCAGCTTGGCTGGGAGCGGGTCCATATATTTT. Amino acid sequence: CASSLAGSGSIYF. The full variable domain, completed using reference TRBV5-1 and TRBJ1-3, is KAGVTQTPRYLIKTRGQQVTLSCSPISGHRSVSWYQQTPGQGLQFLFEYFSETQRNKGNFPGRFSGRQFSNSRSEMNVSTLELGDSALYLCASSLAGSGSIYFGEGSWLTVV.

This chain joins TRBV5-4 and TRBJ1-1; TRBD1 is a possible D gene (6 bases). CDR1 is SGHNT and CDR2 is YYREEE in the germline V gene (reference sequence). The CDR3 spans 15 residues. Trimming removed 2 bases at V and 1 base at J, with 12 bases between. The CDR3: CASSFSYRANTEAFF. The CDR3 DNA follows: TGTGCCAGCAGCTTTTCGTACAGGGCGAACACTGAAGCTTTCTTT.

The chain recombines TRBV28 with TRBJ2-7, with 9 bases that match TRBD2. Germline CDR1 MDHEN, CDR2 SYDVKM. J gave up 0 bases and V 6 bases, and 15 bases lay outside the gene matches. The CDR3 consists of 18 residues. CDR3 amino acids: CASRPRGAGLAISYEQYF. The CDR3 DNA sequence: TGTGCCAGCAGGCCCAGGGGCGCAGGACTAGCGATCTCCTACGAGCAGTACTTC.

This sequence joins TRBV11-2 and TRBJ2-1, with 10 bases identical to TRBD2. The length of the CDR3 is 17 residues. The V and J ends lost 4 bases and 5 bases, in that order; junction bases with no gene match: 11. CDR1 SGHAT and CDR2 FQNNGV come from the germline V gene. DNA of the CDR3: TGTGCCAGCAGCTCCCCGGATCCCGGGACTAGCGACAATGAGCAGTTCTTC. Protein product: CASSSPDPGTSDNEQFF.

V usage is TRBV19 and J usage is TRBJ2-5, with unresolved D. The CDR3 length is 14 residues. The germline V and J ends were trimmed by 6 bases and 3 bases, with 14 bases remaining between them. Looked up from germline, CDR1 is LNHDA and CDR2 is SQIVND (reference sequence). CDR3 protein: CASSAPTDEETQYF. CDR3 coding DNA: TGTGCCAGTAGCGCCCCGACTGACGAAGAGACCCAGTACTTC.

The rearrangement links TRBV4-3 to TRBJ2-7; D may be TRBD1 (6 bases). In germline, CDR1 is LGHNA, CDR2 YSLEER. CDR3 size: 15 residues. V was trimmed by 0 bases and J by 2 bases, leaving 11 bases between them. The chain's CDR3 is CASSQDDRIPYEQYF. In nucleotides, the CDR3 is TGCGCCAGCAGCCAAGACGACAGGATCCCCTACGAGCAGTACTTC.

The chain joins TRBV11-3 to TRBJ1-5; TRBD1 matches at 7 bases. The CDR3 consists of 19 residues. Germline assignment: CDR1 SGHNT and CDR2 YENEEA. With 4 bases clipped from V and 3 bases from J, the junction kept 18 bases outside the gene matches. The CDR3 bases are TGTGCCAGCAGCTCCGGAACTCTAGGGGAAACAGGGGACAATCAGCCCCAGCATTTT. Its protein is CASSSGTLGETGDNQPQHF.